This T cell receptor beta chain was found in a study of shared clonotypes between healthy human individuals. Overall study: A couple of women and three men aged 18 to 49 made up the donors. Overall study results and limits: Exclusively blood specimens were collected; tissue repertoires likely differ.

Repertoires were generated with immunoSEQ multiplex PCR, while TCRdb's copy carries only in-frame clones and drops some. The data contain 100,000 to 120,000 clones, about 67% of them singletons. In the case of this clone: The antigen is undetermined.

This TCR derives from a woman aged 25 to 39 in good health. The sequenced sample was memory CD8+ T cells sorted from blood. Subset defined: CD45RO+ cells pooled with CCR7-negative TemRA cells.

CDR3 residues: CASSTDRETQYF. CDR3 sequence (DNA): TGTGCCAGCAGTACAGACCGAGAGACCCAGTACTTC. This chain uses TRBV27 with TRBJ2-5; D remains ambiguous. The CDR3 loop spans 12 amino acids. V shed 5 bases and J shed 4 bases, with 8 bases lying between them. Per germline, CDR1 MNHEY and CDR2 SMNVEV (reference sequence).